Each of the 25 T cell receptor beta chains below was sequenced from the same sample in a study of PD-L1 blockade in urothelial cancer. Produced via immunoSEQ multiplex PCR; TCRdb's table is partial and in-frame only. The sample includes roughly 49,000 clones, roughly 86% seen only once; the top ten take approximately 21%. Time point noted: pretreatment peripheral blood. The sample in question was PBMCs, obtained around atezolizumab (anti-PD-L1) treatment. Receptor source: a man between 60 and 70 years old with urothelial cancer.

The genes are TRBV2 and TRBJ1-1, with D hard to call. Trimming took 4 bases from V and 5 from J, leaving 14 bases between them. The CDR3 totals 14 residues. Germline CDR1 is SNHLY and CDR2 is FYNNEI. The CDR3 DNA sequence: TGTGCCAGCAGTGCCCAAGGGAGGTTAACTGAAGCTTTCTTT. Amino acid sequence: CASSAQGRLTEAFF.

This sequence joins TRBV27 and TRBJ2-1; D ambiguous. Germline values: CDR1 MNHEY, CDR2 SMNVEV (reference sequence). Trimming took off 8 bases at V and 5 bases at J, with 13 bases between the two ends. CDR3 size: 13 residues. CDR3 protein: CASAYSMNNEQFF. Here the CDR3 DNA reads TGTGCCAGCGCCTATTCGATGAACAATGAGCAGTTCTTC.

A few counts support this clone. This sequence joins TRBV1 and TRBJ2-7; the table's D call of TRBD2 was not tested on the DNA. TRBV1 is noted as a pseudogene. This CDR3 has 15 amino acids. CDR3 sequence (DNA): TGCACCAGCAGCCCGACTAGCGGGACGACCTACGAGCAGTACTTC. It codes for CTSSPTSGTTYEQYF.

This clone was detected only a few times. This chain joins TRBV6-4 and TRBJ2-5, with a tentative D call TRBD1 (7 bases). V was cut by 2 bases and J by 5 bases, with 12 bases left in between. From germline, CDR1 is MRHNA and CDR2 SNTAGT. The CDR3 length is 14 residues. CDR3 sequence (DNA): TGTGCCAGCAGTGACGGAGGGGGCGCGGAGACCCAGTACTTC. Encoded protein: CASSDGGGAETQYF.

This clone has just one count. This chain connects TRBV6-5 to TRBJ2-2, with 9 bases lining up with TRBD2. Germline-derived CDR1 and CDR2 are MNHEY and SVGAGI. The CDR3 sequence is 13 residues long. The V and J ends lost 10 bases and 4 bases, in that order; junction bases with no gene match: 4. CDR3 in amino acids: CAIGTSITGELFF. In DNA form, the CDR3 reads TGTGCCATCGGGACTAGCATCACCGGGGAGCTGTTTTTT.

V gene TRBV2 combines with J gene TRBJ1-1; 8 bases agree with TRBD1. J gave up 4 bases and V 7 bases, and 5 bases lay outside the gene matches. The V gene's germline CDR1 is SNHLY and CDR2 FYNNEI. The length of the CDR3 is 13 residues. The CDR3 DNA reads as TGTGCCAGCAACATCGACAGGGGCACTGAAGCTTTCTTT. As protein: CASNIDRGTEAFF.

The J gene is TRBJ2-5, the V gene TRBV19; weak D call: TRBD2 (7 bases). The CDR3 is made up of 16 amino acids. Trimming shortened V by 6 bases and J by 5 bases, and 22 bases separated the two germline ends. Germline V CDR1 and CDR2: LNHDA, SQIVND (reference sequence). CDR3 protein: CASRKTTGGGGETQYF. The CDR3, as DNA: TGTGCCAGTAGGAAGACCACAGGAGGGGGGGGCGAGACCCAGTACTTC.

The rearrangement joins TRBV6-5 to TRBJ1-2; 10 nucleotides match TRBD1. V gave up 0 bases and J gave up 2 bases; unmatched junction bases: 0. Germline V gene data show CDR1 as MNHEY and CDR2 as SVGAGI. There are 15 residues in the CDR3. In DNA form, the CDR3 reads TGTGCCAGCAGTTACTCGGGACAGGGGAACTATGGCTACACCTTC. It specifies CASSYSGQGNYGYTF.

The chain uses TRBV10-1 and TRBJ2-7; 7 bases line up with TRBD2. The J segment lost 0 bases and the V segment lost 0 bases, leaving 2 bases of the junction unmatched. The CDR3 sequence is 15 residues long. Germline V gene data show CDR1 as WNHNN and CDR2 as SYGVQD (reference sequence). CDR3 in amino acids: CASSESGGDSYEQYF. The CDR3 DNA sequence: TGCGCCAGCAGTGAGTCGGGGGGGGACTCCTACGAGCAGTACTTC.

The V and J genes are TRBV6-5 and TRBJ1-5; D unresolved. The V end lost 6 bases, the J end lost 4 bases, and 16 bases lay between the germline ends. Per germline, CDR1 MNHEY and CDR2 SVGAGI. This CDR3 spans 15 amino acids. The CDR3: CASSPRQIRNQPQHF. The DNA of the CDR3 is TGTGCCAGCAGCCCCCGTCAGATAAGAAATCAGCCCCAGCATTTT.

The J gene is TRBJ1-5, the V gene TRBV28; D is possibly TRBD1 (6 bases). The germline CDR1 and CDR2 sequences are MDHEN and SYDVKM. CDR3 length: 15 amino acids. Deletions cut 7 bases from V and 0 bases from J, with 13 bases between. CDR3 region: CASIQTGYSNQPQHF. Here the CDR3 DNA reads TGTGCCAGCATACAAACAGGGTATAGCAATCAGCCCCAGCATTTT.

The V and J genes are TRBV5-6 and TRBJ2-3; 9 nucleotides match TRBD1. The CDR3 runs to 15 residues. From germline, CDR1 is SGHDT and CDR2 YYEEEE. The V gene end was trimmed by 4 bases and the J gene end by 4 bases; junction bases not matched to a gene: 7. CDR3 sequence (DNA): TGTGCCAGCAGCCCCGGGACAGGGCTTCCAGATACGCAGTATTTT. Protein sequence: CASSPGTGLPDTQYF.

This chain uses TRBV7-8 with TRBJ1-2; D is unresolved. V was cut by 2 bases and J by 4 bases, with 14 bases left in between. The CDR3 runs to 15 residues. CDR1 and CDR2 (germline): SGHVS, FQNEAQ. The CDR3: CASSLREGASYGYTF. CDR3 nucleotide sequence: TGTGCCAGCAGCTTAAGGGAGGGAGCTAGCTATGGCTACACCTTC.

This rearrangement joins TRBV6-5 to TRBJ1-4, with D perhaps TRBD1 (5 bases). The CDR3 is 13 amino acids. Germline-derived CDR1 and CDR2 are MNHEY and SVGAGI. The germline V and J ends were trimmed by 5 bases and 4 bases, with 8 bases remaining between them. CDR3 in amino acids: CASSPGDNEKLFF. For the CDR3, the DNA is TGTGCCAGCAGTCCGGGGGATAATGAAAAACTGTTTTTT.

The chain has TRBV4-2 and TRBJ2-2, with a weak D call TRBD2 (6 bases). The germline V gene has CDR1 LGHNA and CDR2 YNFKEQ. This CDR3 region has 15 residues. V lost 4 bases, J lost 8 bases, and 17 bases lay in between. This chain's CDR3 is CASSRDLTYSGELFF. The CDR3 DNA follows: TGTGCCAGCAGCCGGGACTTAACCTATTCGGGGGAGCTGTTTTTT.

This clone was detected a few times. The chain joins TRBV6-6 to TRBJ1-5; the D gene is possibly TRBD1 (5 bases). Germline lookup yields CDR1 MNHNY and CDR2 SVGAGI (reference sequence). The V end was cut by 2 bases, the J end by 2 bases, with 10 bases between. The CDR3 extends over 15 amino acids. DNA for the CDR3: TGTGCCAGCAGTTACGGGGCGTTGGGCAATCAGCCCCAGCATTTT. It yields the protein CASSYGALGNQPQHF.

The chain recombines TRBV6-1 with TRBJ1-3, with 7 bases that match TRBD1. Per germline, CDR1 MNHNS and CDR2 SASEGT. The CDR3 extends over 17 amino acids. The trim removed 0 bases at V and 4 bases at J, leaving 9 bases unmatched. The CDR3 sequence: CASSEADLQGFGNTIYF. CDR3 DNA sequence: TGTGCCAGCAGTGAAGCAGACCTACAGGGGTTCGGAAACACCATATATTTT.

Worth noting for this clone: At one end the junction does not follow the germline gene, possibly because of a read error. The rearrangement uses TRBV7-7 and TRBJ2-3; D remains unclear. There are 13 residues in the CDR3. Germline loops: CDR1 SSHAT, CDR2 FNYEAQ (reference sequence). CDR3: CASSFLGTDTQYF. The CDR3, as DNA: TGTGCTAGCAGCTTTCTCGGCACAGATACGCAGTATTTT.

This sequence joins TRBV5-1 and TRBJ2-7; TRBD1 aligns across 8 bases. Germline assignment: CDR1 SGHRS and CDR2 YFSETQ. The J segment lost 6 bases and the V segment lost 2 bases, leaving 1 base of the junction unmatched. This CDR3 is 12 amino acids long. The CDR3 sequence: CASSLTGGEQYF. DNA of the CDR3: TGCGCCAGCAGCTTAACAGGGGGCGAGCAGTACTTC.

This clone was counted once. This chain joins TRBV2 and TRBJ1-2; D gene uncertain. CDR3 length: 13 amino acids. V was cut by 6 bases and J by 5 bases, with 13 bases left in between. CDR1 is SNHLY and CDR2 is FYNNEI in the germline V gene. CDR3 sequence reads: CASRFGVGYGYTF. CDR3 nucleotide sequence: TGTGCCAGCAGGTTCGGGGTTGGTTATGGCTACACCTTC.

The chain uses TRBV28 and TRBJ2-6; the match to TRBD1 covers 10 bases. This CDR3 is 17 amino acids long. Germline CDR1 and CDR2: MDHEN and SYDVKM. With 3 bases clipped from V and 7 bases from J, the junction kept 9 bases outside the gene matches. CDR3 region: CASSFGQGGLVANVLTF. CDR3 bases: TGTGCCAGCAGTTTTGGACAGGGGGGACTAGTAGCCAACGTCCTGACTTTC.

This clone was observed once. The rearrangement links TRBV4-1 to TRBJ2-5, with 14 bases that match TRBD2. J was trimmed by 5 bases and V by 1 base; bases with no gene match: 3. The V gene's germline CDR1 is MGHRA and CDR2 YSYEKL. The CDR3 consists of 16 residues. The CDR3 here is CASSQGLAGGLETQYF. The CDR3, as DNA: TGCGCCAGCAGCCAAGGACTAGCGGGGGGGCTTGAGACCCAGTACTTC.

This clone showed up just once. J is TRBJ1-3 and V is TRBV9; D remains unclear. The CDR3 is made up of 13 amino acids. Trimming took off 3 bases at V and 0 bases at J, with 4 bases between the two ends. CDR1 is SGDLS and CDR2 is YYNGEE in the germline V gene. The CDR3 sequence is CASSESSGNTIYF. CDR3 DNA: TGTGCCAGCAGCGAGAGCTCTGGAAACACCATATATTTT.

A few counts support this clone. The chain combines TRBV9 with TRBJ1-2; tentative D call: TRBD1 (5 bases). V lost 3 bases to trimming and J lost 2 bases, with 14 bases between them. The CDR3 loop spans 15 amino acids. From germline, CDR1 is SGDLS and CDR2 YYNGEE. CDR3 loop: CASSGPVDKNYGYTF. DNA for the CDR3: TGTGCCAGCAGCGGACCAGTGGACAAAAACTATGGCTACACCTTC.

This clone was seen a few times. The chain has TRBV28 and TRBJ1-6, with 7 bases fitting TRBD1. The CDR3 is 14 amino acids. Germline V gene data show CDR1 as MDHEN and CDR2 as SYDVKM. Germline trimming cut 2 bases from V and 6 bases from J; bases unmatched to any gene: 1. CDR3 sequence reads: CASSLRQGNSPLHF. Here the CDR3 DNA reads TGTGCCAGCAGTTTAAGACAGGGTAATTCACCCCTCCACTTT. The full variable domain, completed using reference TRBV28 and TRBJ1-6, is DVKVTQSSRYLVKRTGEKVFLECVQDMDHENMFWYRQDPGLGLRLIYFSYDVKMKEKGDIPEGYSVSREKKERFSLILESASTNQTSMYLCASSLRQGNSPLHFGNGTRLTVT.